These T cell receptor beta chains were read from a single sample in a study of cytomegalovirus exposure and HLA in healthy donors. Assay: immunoSEQ multiplex PCR; the TCRdb copy retains only in-frame clones and omits some. In the table there are approximately 150,000 clones, 84% of which are singletons. Sequencing was carried out using PBMCs. Source of these receptors: a man aged 18 to 35 in good health and CMV-seronegative. The CDR3 runs from the conserved cysteine through the conserved F or W. The D gene is left open where the match is weak. Clone size is not always given. Where it is, it says once, few, many or a class for expanded clones.

clone_size	v_call	d_call	j_call	cdr3_nt	cdr3_aa
large	TRBV27	-	TRBJ1-5	TGTGCCAGCAGTCTCAACAGGGATCAGCCCCAGCATTTT	CASSLNRDQPQHF
-	TRBV5-6	-	TRBJ2-7	TGTGCCAGCAGCTTGGAATCTGCCTACGAGCAGTACTTC	CASSLESAYEQYF
once	TRBV2	-	TRBJ2-7	TGTGCCGCCCCGGGGGAAGCCTACGAGCAGTACTTC	CAAPGEAYEQYF
-	TRBV2	-	TRBJ1-1	TGTGCCAGCCGGGAGGGGCTCCCGAACACTGAAGCTTTCTTT	CASREGLPNTEAFF
once	TRBV19	TRBD1	TRBJ2-7	TGTGCCAGTAATCCCGGGACAGGGTATCACGAGCAGTACTTC	CASNPGTGYHEQYF
-	TRBV19	TRBD1	TRBJ1-2	TGTGCCAGTAGCATAGGGACAGGGGGTGGCTACACCTTC	CASSIGTGGGYTF
-	TRBV14	TRBD1	TRBJ2-3	TGTGCCAGCAATACAGGGGCCGGGGCGCAGTATTTT	CASNTGAGAQYF
-	TRBV2	TRBD1	TRBJ1-1	TGTGCCAGCAATACTGTCCCGGGACAGGGGGCGTACACTGAAGCTTTCTTT	CASNTVPGQGAYTEAFF
-	TRBV7-9	-	TRBJ2-1	TGTGCCAGCAGCCCATCAGGGGCTTCCTACAATGAGCAGTTCTTC	CASSPSGASYNEQFF
-	TRBV15	-	TRBJ1-6	TGTGCCACCAGCAGAAGACAGGAGACTAATTCACCCCTCCACTTT	CATSRRQETNSPLHF
-	TRBV19	-	TRBJ2-1	TGTGCCAGTAGTAGGCTAGGGACACTATACAATGAGCAGTTCTTC	CASSRLGTLYNEQFF
-	TRBV29-1	-	TRBJ1-1	TGCAGCGTTGTAGTGGGACTCGCGGCTTTCTTT	CSVVVGLAAFF
few	TRBV10-1	TRBD1	TRBJ1-4	TGCGCCAGCAGAGGGGACAGGGATGAAAAACTGTTTTTT	CASRGDRDEKLFF
once	TRBV28	TRBD1	TRBJ2-5	TGTGCCAGCAGTTTATACAGACAGGGTATCCAAGAGACCCAGTACTTC	CASSLYRQGIQETQYF
once	TRBV7-2	-	TRBJ2-7	TGTGCCAGCAGCACCCGGGACATACTCTACGAGCAGTACTTC	CASSTRDILYEQYF
-	TRBV6-4	-	TRBJ1-5	TGTGCCAGCAGCCCGACAGGAGAGAATCAGCCCCAGCATTTT	CASSPTGENQPQHF
-	TRBV15	-	TRBJ2-2	TGTGCCACCAGCAGAGATCAGTCTGCCCGGGAGCTGTTTTTT	CATSRDQSARELFF
-	TRBV7-9	TRBD1	TRBJ1-5	TGTGCCAGCAGCTTCTCCGGACAGGGTAATAATCAGCCCCAGCATTTT	CASSFSGQGNNQPQHF
few	TRBV30	-	TRBJ1-4	TGTGCCTGGAGTGATTTCAGTGAAAAACTGTTTTTT	CAWSDFSEKLFF
-	TRBV29-1	TRBD1	TRBJ2-3	TGCAGCGTTACAGGGGCCAATACGCAGTATTTT	CSVTGANTQYF
-	TRBV5-6	TRBD1	TRBJ1-2	TGTGCCAGCAGCTTGGTTGAGACAGGGAACTATGGCTACACCTTC	CASSLVETGNYGYTF
-	TRBV6-5	TRBD1	TRBJ1-1	TGTGCCAGCAGCGGGACAGTCACTGAAGCTTTCTTT	CASSGTVTEAFF
-	TRBV5-4	-	TRBJ2-1	TGTGCCAGCAGCTTGCGGGGGTTGAGGTCCTACAATGAGCAGTTCTTC	CASSLRGLRSYNEQFF
-	TRBV7-9	-	TRBJ2-2	TGTGCCAGCCGAGGCGGGCAACCCTATACGAACACCGGGGAGCTGTTTTTT	CASRGGQPYTNTGELFF
few	TRBV2	-	TRBJ1-1	TGTGCCAGCACGAATTTAGCACGGACTGAAGCTTTCTTT	CASTNLARTEAFF
-	TRBV28	TRBD1	TRBJ2-5	TGTGCCAGCAGTTTATGGACAGGGGAAGAGACCCAGTACTTC	CASSLWTGEETQYF
few	TRBV10-3	-	TRBJ2-6	TGTGCCATCAGTGAACTACAGGGCTCAAGCTCTGGGGCCAACGTCCTGACTTTC	CAISELQGSSSGANVLTF
-	TRBV28	-	TRBJ1-1	TGTGCCAGCAGTTTCCAGGGCGTTACTGAAGCTTTCTTT	CASSFQGVTEAFF
-	TRBV11-2	TRBD1	TRBJ2-3	TGTGCCAGCAGCTCCGGTGAGGACAGGGGGCTTTCAGATACGCAGTATTTT	CASSSGEDRGLSDTQYF
-	TRBV28	-	TRBJ2-7	TGTGCCAGCAGTTTAGAACTGAGCTCCTACGAGCAGTACTTC	CASSLELSSYEQYF
-	TRBV6-5	-	TRBJ2-7	TGTGCCAGCAGGTATAGTGATAGGCAGTACTTC	CASRYSDRQYF
-	TRBV11-3	TRBD2	TRBJ2-4	TGTGCCAGCAGCCCTCTGACTAGCGGGAGAGCCAAAAACATTCAGTACTTC	CASSPLTSGRAKNIQYF
-	TRBV7-6	-	TRBJ2-5	TGTGCCAGCAGCTTCACTAGCCATGAGACCCAGTACTTC	CASSFTSHETQYF